The clone carrying this T cell receptor (beta chain) has only one observation. Enrollees, about 18 to 89 years old, lived in 24 US areas. Participant-given clinical history determined each cohort assignment. Trimming pared 3 bases from V and 2 bases from J, leaving 12 bases between. This CDR3 comprises 16 residues. Per the germline V gene, CDR1 is SGDLS and CDR2 is YYNGEE. This sample is drawn from a study of blood T cell repertoires in COVID-19. Study at large: The cDNA or gDNA used as material had been derived from T cells, B-cell-depleted T cells, or PBMCs.

Per the original methods: Estimated nucleated cell counts came from reference gene primer amplification. The protocol was immunoSEQ multiplex PCR, while the TCRdb copy is restricted to in-frame clones and leaves out a portion. The V and J calls and clone size come from that table; D and trimming were worked out from the DNA. This table holds 160,000 or so clones, around 80% found once. This clonotype was obtained from a woman aged 55-70 years who had recovered from COVID-19. Sequenced: PBMCs or T cells enriched from blood (not recorded which). The chain combines TRBV9 with TRBJ1-6, with no clear D. DNA for the CDR3: TGTGCCAGCAGCGCAGAAGCAGGCGCCTATAATTCACCCCTCCACTTT. Protein product: CASSAEAGAYNSPLHF.